The TCR beta chain described here comes from a study of cytomegalovirus exposure and HLA in healthy donors. 13 Jbeta primers and 60 Vbeta primers were used for the PCR. Libraries were prepared by immunoSEQ multiplex PCR; TCRdb keeps only in-frame clonotypes and omits some of them. This sample has 160,000 or so clones; roughly 90% occur once, and the top ten carry approximately 2%. The source is a woman younger than 30 in good health and CMV-seronegative. The material sequenced was PBMCs.

In DNA form, the CDR3 reads TGTGCCAGCAGCTTAACAGGGATTGCCGGGGAGCTGTTTTTT. It translates to CASSLTGIAGELFF. This sequence joins TRBV11-2 and TRBJ2-2, with D possibly TRBD1 on 6 matching bases. Germline values: CDR1 SGHAT, CDR2 FQNNGV. This CDR3 is built from 14 residues. The V and J ends lost 2 bases and 6 bases respectively, with 10 bases between them.